Listed here are 5 T cell receptor beta chains from one sample, sequenced in a study of CD4 T cells in relation to SARS-CoV-2 and coronaviruses (dated by TCRdb to the early 2020s). Receptor amplification or capture employed the immunoSEQ multiplex PCR assay. The clones in this table, taken by TCRdb from immuneACCESS, are in-frame only. Not every clone is retained; where verified, under half of the shortfall comes from an unresolved V gene, and the cause of the rest is unknown. This sample lists about 59,000 clones; roughly 90% were detected once. Around 1.3% of the sample rests with the top ten. CD4+ T cells from unexposed donors were collected before the COVID-19 pandemic (2011-2018). Material for sequencing was memory CD4+ T cells from PBMCs. What the cell subset or site label conveys for this sample: memory (non-naive) CD4+ T cells. The receptors here all came from a human donor in good health.

The CDR3 bases are TGTGCCAGCAGTTATCAGGCGGGAGGCACCGGGGAGCTGTTTTTT. Protein sequence: CASSYQAGGTGELFF. The V and J genes are TRBV6-2 or TRBV6-3 and TRBJ2-2, with 8 nucleotides matching TRBD2. The CDR3 length is 15 residues. J gave up 4 bases and V 3 bases, and 4 bases lay outside the gene matches. Germline lookup yields CDR1 MNHEY and CDR2 SVGEGT.

The chain recombines TRBV28 with TRBJ2-7, with TRBD1 as a possible D gene (5 bases). The CDR3 is 14 residues long. The V end was cut by 3 bases, the J end by 7 bases, with 16 bases between. The germline gives CDR1 MDHEN, CDR2 SYDVKM. CDR3 in amino acids: CASSFGQGFREQYF. CDR3 bases: TGTGCCAGCAGTTTTGGTCAGGGTTTCCGGGAGCAGTACTTC.

This chain connects TRBV21-1 to TRBJ2-1. TRBV21-1 corresponds to a pseudogene. This CDR3 has 20 amino acids. As DNA, the CDR3 is TGTGCCAGCAGCAAAGATCTTAGAGGGAGGAGGGGGGCGAGGGGGAATGAGCAGTTCTTC. Translated, it gives CASSKDLRGRRGARGNEQFF.

V usage is TRBV3-1 (or the pseudogene TRBV3-2) and J usage is TRBJ2-7; 10 positions match TRBD1. The V segment lost 4 bases and the J segment 2 bases; nucleotides outside the gene matches: 5. The V gene's germline CDR1 is LGHDT and CDR2 YNNKEL (reference sequence). The CDR3 sequence is 15 residues long. CDR3 region: CASSPRQGATYEQYF. CDR3 bases: TGTGCCAGCAGCCCCCGACAGGGGGCAACCTACGAGCAGTACTTC.

The rearrangement links TRBV28 to TRBJ2-5, with D maybe TRBD1 (5 bases). The CDR3 is made up of 14 amino acids. V shed 6 bases and J shed 1 base, with 12 bases lying between them. CDR1 is MDHEN and CDR2 is SYDVKM in the germline V gene. Here the CDR3 reads CASRTGSAQETQYF. The CDR3 nucleotides are TGTGCCAGCAGAACAGGATCGGCCCAAGAGACCCAGTACTTC.